This T cell receptor (beta chain) was identified during a study of blood T cells in healthy people across ages. Study-level findings and limits: TCR beta diversity per million T cells fell roughly linearly with age.

A sample-barcoded 5' primer and a J-beta primer mix were used in a second PCR of about 6 to 11 cycles. Researchers report that each sample yielded at least 2.5 million CDR3-containing paired-end reads. MiXCR, run by TCRdb on the 5' RACE reads, gives a single entry per CDR3 protein. The sample contains some 800,000 distinct CDR3 sequences, around a quarter of which appear only once. Remarks on this clonotype: Its target is not known.

With 5 bases removed from V and 5 bases from J, the gap between germline ends came to 16 bases. This CDR3 contains 15 residues. Germline assignment: CDR1 SEHNR and CDR2 FQNEAQ (reference sequence). The sample was also reused in another study, on T cells of mothers and their children. That report adds: It was found that thymic selection shapes TCR recombination output similarly in related and unrelated pairs. There was no detection of any persistent microchimeric T cell clones.

This TCR was recovered from a boy aged 10-17 years in good health. The sequencing input was blood. The V gene is TRBV7-9, the J gene TRBJ2-1; D is uncertain. The CDR3 sequence: CASSVPTDFHNEQFF. Written as DNA, the CDR3 is TGTGCCAGCAGCGTTCCCACAGACTTCCACAATGAGCAGTTCTTC. The whole variable domain, filled in from reference TRBV7-9 and TRBJ2-1, reads DTGVSQNPRHKITKRGQNVTFRCDPISEHNRLYWYRQTLGQGPEFLTYFQNEAQLEKSRLLSDRFSAERPKGSFSTLEIQRTEQGDSAMYLCASSVPTDFHNEQFFGPGTRLTVL.